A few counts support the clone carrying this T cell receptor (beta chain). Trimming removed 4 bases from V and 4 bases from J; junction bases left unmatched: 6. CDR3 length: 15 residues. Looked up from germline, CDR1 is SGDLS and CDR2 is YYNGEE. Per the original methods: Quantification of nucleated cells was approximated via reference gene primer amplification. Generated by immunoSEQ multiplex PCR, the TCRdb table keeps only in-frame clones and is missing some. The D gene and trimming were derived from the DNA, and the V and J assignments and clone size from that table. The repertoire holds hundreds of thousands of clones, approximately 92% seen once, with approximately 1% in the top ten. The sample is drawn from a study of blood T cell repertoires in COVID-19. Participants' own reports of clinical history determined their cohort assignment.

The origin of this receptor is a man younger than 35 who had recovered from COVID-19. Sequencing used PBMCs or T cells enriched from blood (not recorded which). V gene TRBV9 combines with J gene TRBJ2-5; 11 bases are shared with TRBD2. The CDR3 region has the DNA TGTGCCAGCAGCACCACCGGGACTAGCGGAGAGACCCAGTACTTC. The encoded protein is CASSTTGTSGETQYF.